The rows below give T cell receptor beta chains drawn from one sample of a study of cytomegalovirus exposure and HLA in healthy donors. Data came from immunoSEQ multiplex PCR; TCRdb stores just in-frame clones and leaves some out. Of approximately 95,000 clones in the sample, around 75% were seen once. The specimen sequenced was PBMCs. These receptors were obtained from a man aged 18-30 years in good health and CMV-seropositive. The CDR3 runs from the conserved cysteine through the conserved F or W. The D gene is left open where the match is weak. Size is stated for part of the rows, as once, few or many counts, or as a class when the clone is expanded.

clone size	J gene	D gene	V gene	CDR3 DNA	CDR3 protein
.	TRBJ1-3	.	TRBV7-9	TGTGCCAGCAGCTCCTTTTCGGGGGAGGCAGGAAACACCATATATTTT	CASSSFSGEAGNTIYF
.	TRBJ2-3	.	TRBV6-5	TGTGCCAGCAGTCCCAGTAGGGGTATTGGGGATACGCAGTATTTT	CASSPSRGIGDTQYF
.	TRBJ1-5	TRBD1	TRBV6-1	TGTGCCAGCAGTCCTGGGACAGTCCTTCAGCCCCAGCATTTT	CASSPGTVLQPQHF
.	TRBJ2-7	.	TRBV2	TGTGCGACAAAACGGGGAGGACAATCCTACGAGCAGTACTTC	CATKRGGQSYEQYF
.	TRBJ2-7	.	TRBV5-1	TGCGCCAGCAGCTTGGTGGGGCGGCCCTACGAGCAGTACTTC	CASSLVGRPYEQYF
.	TRBJ2-3	TRBD2	TRBV6-1	TGTGCCAGCAGTGTGGCTAGCGGGGGGGCCCAAGATACGCAGTATTTT	CASSVASGGAQDTQYF
once	TRBJ1-4	TRBD1	TRBV10-2	TGCGCCAGCACCCCGACAGGGGCCGCAACTAATGAAAAACTGTTTTTT	CASTPTGAATNEKLFF
.	TRBJ1-2	.	TRBV2	TGTGCCAGCAGTGGAATGGACAGTCTCTATGGCTACACCTTC	CASSGMDSLYGYTF
once	TRBJ1-2	TRBD1	TRBV29-1	TGCAGCGTTGATGAACAGGGGACTAACTATGGCTACACCTTC	CSVDEQGTNYGYTF
.	TRBJ2-3	.	TRBV5-4	TGTGCCAGCAGCTTGGCGGCGGATGCAGGGACGCAGTATTTT	CASSLAADAGTQYF
.	TRBJ1-6	.	TRBV5-5	TGTGCCAGCAGCGTCGATGGAGGGAAGACCGCGTCACCCCTCCACTTT	CASSVDGGKTASPLHF
.	TRBJ1-5	TRBD1	TRBV27	TGTGCCAGCAGTTCGGGACAGGGGTTTCAGCCCCAGCATTTT	CASSSGQGFQPQHF
few	TRBJ2-5	TRBD2	TRBV7-2	TGTGCCAGCAGCTTAGGCGGGGGTTGGGAGACCCAGTACTTC	CASSLGGGWETQYF
.	TRBJ2-3	TRBD1	TRBV11-2	TGTGCCAGCAGCTTAGCTGGGACAGGGGTTTTGGATACGCAGTATTTT	CASSLAGTGVLDTQYF
.	TRBJ2-2	.	TRBV9	TGTGCCAGCAGTGCTAGTACGGCCGGGGAGCTGTTTTTT	CASSASTAGELFF
.	TRBJ2-5	TRBD2	TRBV19	TGTGCCAGTAGTATGGTGGGAGGGTTAGAGACCCAGTACTTC	CASSMVGGLETQYF
.	TRBJ1-6	.	TRBV27	TGTGCCAGCAGTTTACGGGGTGATTCACCCCTCCACTTT	CASSLRGDSPLHF
.	TRBJ2-7	.	TRBV11-2	TGTGCCAGCAGCTTAGTTGGGGGGTCGTTTTCCTACGAGCAGTACTTC	CASSLVGGSFSYEQYF
few	TRBJ1-1	.	TRBV5-4	TGTGCCAGCAGCCGGGACCCGGGGGACACTGAAGCTTTCTTT	CASSRDPGDTEAFF
.	TRBJ1-4	.	TRBV6-1	TGTGCCAGCAGTGATGCAATTGGGCAGGGTAATGAAAAACTGTTTTTT	CASSDAIGQGNEKLFF
.	TRBJ1-1	.	TRBV6-1	TGTGCCAGCAGTGAATATACAGGGATTAACACTGAAGCTTTCTTT	CASSEYTGINTEAFF
.	TRBJ1-5	TRBD1	TRBV6-1	TGTGCCAGCAGTGAAAGTTACGGGACAGGGGATCAGCCCCAGCATTTT	CASSESYGTGDQPQHF
.	TRBJ1-1	TRBD1	TRBV7-9	TGTGCCAGCAGCCAGGACAGGGCTGAAGCTTTCTTT	CASSQDRAEAFF
.	TRBJ2-2	TRBD2	TRBV28	TGTGCCAGCAGTAAGACCCTAGCGGGGGGAAACACCGGGGAGCTGTTTTTT	CASSKTLAGGNTGELFF
few	TRBJ1-2	.	TRBV6-1	TGTGCCAGCAGTGTACTGGTCTCGGGAGTTAACTATGGCTACACCTTC	CASSVLVSGVNYGYTF
.	TRBJ2-3	TRBD2	TRBV2	TGTGCCAGCAGTACCGGGACTAGCGGGACAGATACGCAGTATTTT	CASSTGTSGTDTQYF
few	TRBJ2-5	.	TRBV15	TGTGCCACCAGCCTAGCGTATCCAGAGACCCAGTACTTC	CATSLAYPETQYF
.	TRBJ2-3	TRBD2	TRBV30	TGTGCCTGGAGGACTAGCGGGAGCACAGATACGCAGTATTTT	CAWRTSGSTDTQYF
.	TRBJ1-1	TRBD1	TRBV30	TGTGCCTGGAGCCCTGACAGGGGGAAAGCTTTCTTT	CAWSPDRGKAFF
.	TRBJ1-4	.	TRBV2	TGTGCCAGCAGGGGGGGTGAAAAACTGTTTTTT	CASRGGEKLFF
.	TRBJ1-1	.	TRBV6-5	TGTGCCAGCAACTCGTTGAACACTGAAGCTTTCTTT	CASNSLNTEAFF
.	TRBJ1-1	.	TRBV5-1	TGCGCCAGCAGCTTGGGGGAGGGGGGGTTGTACACTGAAGCTTTCTTT	CASSLGEGGLYTEAFF
.	TRBJ2-5	.	TRBV5-1	TGCGCCAGCAGCTTGGCCGTAGGACAGAACCAAGAGACCCAGTACTTC	CASSLAVGQNQETQYF
once	TRBJ1-5	.	TRBV6-1	TGTGCCAGCGTCCGGGGTAATCAGCCCCAGCATTTT	CASVRGNQPQHF
.	TRBJ1-4	.	TRBV28	TGTGCCAGCAGTTTAACACCCGGGGATAATGAAAAACTGTTTTTT	CASSLTPGDNEKLFF
.	TRBJ2-3	TRBD2	TRBV28	TGTGCCAGCTTTAGCGGGGGGACAGATACGCAGTATTTT	CASFSGGTDTQYF
.	TRBJ1-1	.	TRBV29-1	TGCAGCGTTTGTAATCTGAACACTGAAGCTTTCTTT	CSVCNLNTEAFF
.	TRBJ2-7	TRBD1	TRBV7-9	TGTGCCAGCAGCACCCTGACAGGGGGAAACGAGCAGTACTTC	CASSTLTGGNEQYF
.	TRBJ2-7	.	TRBV7-9	TGTGCCAGCAGCGACCCTAGCGATTCCTACGAGCAGTACTTC	CASSDPSDSYEQYF
.	TRBJ2-5	.	TRBV4-1	TGCGCCAGCAGCCAAGATGGCGGGACCCAGTACTTC	CASSQDGGTQYF
.	TRBJ1-4	TRBD1	TRBV7-6	TGTGCCAGCAGCTTACAGACAGGGGAACATGAAAAACTGTTTTTT	CASSLQTGEHEKLFF
.	TRBJ2-2	.	TRBV18	TGTGCCAGCTCACCATTCGTTGGAGGCACCGGGGAGCTGTTTTTT	CASSPFVGGTGELFF
few	TRBJ2-7	TRBD2	TRBV28	TGTGCCAGCAGTTTACAGGGACTAGCGGGGGGTAGCTACGAGCAGTACTTC	CASSLQGLAGGSYEQYF
.	TRBJ1-5	.	TRBV2	TGTGCCAGCTCCTCCCGAGTTGATCAGCCCCAGCATTTT	CASSSRVDQPQHF
.	TRBJ2-1	.	TRBV5-1	TGCGCCAGCAATCGGAGACAGAGAGGCTCGGATGAGCAGTTCTTC	CASNRRQRGSDEQFF
.	TRBJ1-2	.	TRBV27	TGTGCCAGCAGTTTAGGTTCAGGGGCTAACTATGGCTACACCTTC	CASSLGSGANYGYTF
few	TRBJ2-5	.	TRBV25-1	TGTGCCAGCAGTGAAGCCCCTCAGGACAGAGGGTACCAAGAGACCCAGTACTTC	CASSEAPQDRGYQETQYF
few	TRBJ1-2	TRBD1	TRBV30	TGTGCCTGGAGGGTAAAGACAGGGACTCGTAACTATGGCTACACCTTC	CAWRVKTGTRNYGYTF